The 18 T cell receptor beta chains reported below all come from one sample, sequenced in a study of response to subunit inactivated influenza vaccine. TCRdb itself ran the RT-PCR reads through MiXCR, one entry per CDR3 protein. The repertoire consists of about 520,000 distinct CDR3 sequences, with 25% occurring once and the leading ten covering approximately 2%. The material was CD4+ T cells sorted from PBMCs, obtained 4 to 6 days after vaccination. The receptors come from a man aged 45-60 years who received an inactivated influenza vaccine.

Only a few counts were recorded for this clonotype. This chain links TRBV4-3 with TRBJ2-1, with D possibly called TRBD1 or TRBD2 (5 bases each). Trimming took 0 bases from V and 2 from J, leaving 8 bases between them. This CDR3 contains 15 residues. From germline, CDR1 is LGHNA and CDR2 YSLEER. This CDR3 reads CASSQEGRTYNEQFF. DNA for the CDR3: TGCGCCAGCAGCCAAGAGGGACGGACCTACAATGAGCAGTTCTTC.

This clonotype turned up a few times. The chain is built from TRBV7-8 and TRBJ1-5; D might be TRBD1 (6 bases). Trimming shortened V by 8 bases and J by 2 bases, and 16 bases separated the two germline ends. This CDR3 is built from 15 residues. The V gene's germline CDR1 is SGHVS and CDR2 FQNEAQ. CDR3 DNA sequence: TGTGCCAGCGGCCGAATGGGGGCTGGCAATCAGCCCCAGCATTTT. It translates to CASGRMGAGNQPQHF. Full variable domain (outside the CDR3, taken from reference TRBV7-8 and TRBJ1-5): GAGVSQSPRYKVAKRGQDVALRCDPISGHVSLFWYQQALGQGPEFLTYFQNEAQLDKSGLPSDRFFAERPEGSVSTLKIQRTQQEDSAVYLCASGRMGAGNQPQHFGDGTRLSIL.

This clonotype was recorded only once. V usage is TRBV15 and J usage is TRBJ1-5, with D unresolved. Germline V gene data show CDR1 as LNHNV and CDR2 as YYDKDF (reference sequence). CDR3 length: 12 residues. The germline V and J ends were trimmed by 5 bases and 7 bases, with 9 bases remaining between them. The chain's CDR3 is CATSPIGQPQHF. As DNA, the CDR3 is TGTGCCACCAGCCCTATCGGACAGCCCCAGCATTTT.

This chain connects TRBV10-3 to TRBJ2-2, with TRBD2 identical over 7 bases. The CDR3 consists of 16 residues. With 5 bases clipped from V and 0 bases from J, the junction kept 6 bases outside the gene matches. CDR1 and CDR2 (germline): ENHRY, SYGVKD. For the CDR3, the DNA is TGTGCCATCAGTACCCCTAGCGGCGCGAACACCGGGGAGCTGTTTTTT. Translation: CAISTPSGANTGELFF.

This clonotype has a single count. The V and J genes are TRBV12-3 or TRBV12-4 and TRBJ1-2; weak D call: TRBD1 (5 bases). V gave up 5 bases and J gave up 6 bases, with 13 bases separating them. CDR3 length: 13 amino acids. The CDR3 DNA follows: TGTGCCAGCAGTCCCAAACAGGTTCATGGCTACACCTTC. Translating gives CASSPKQVHGYTF.

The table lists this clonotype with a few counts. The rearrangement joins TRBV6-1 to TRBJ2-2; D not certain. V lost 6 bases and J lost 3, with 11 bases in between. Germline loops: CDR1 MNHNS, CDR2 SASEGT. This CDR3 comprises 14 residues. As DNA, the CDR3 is TGTGCCAGCAGGGCAGAAGGCTACACCGGGGAGCTGTTTTTT. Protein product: CASRAEGYTGELFF.

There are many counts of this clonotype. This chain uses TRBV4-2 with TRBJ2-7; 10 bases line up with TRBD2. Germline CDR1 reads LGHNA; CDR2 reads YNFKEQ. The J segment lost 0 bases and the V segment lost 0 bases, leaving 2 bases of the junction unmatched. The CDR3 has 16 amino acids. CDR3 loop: CASSQEASGGSYEQYF. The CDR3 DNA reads TGTGCCAGCAGCCAAGAAGCTAGCGGGGGCTCCTACGAGCAGTACTTC.

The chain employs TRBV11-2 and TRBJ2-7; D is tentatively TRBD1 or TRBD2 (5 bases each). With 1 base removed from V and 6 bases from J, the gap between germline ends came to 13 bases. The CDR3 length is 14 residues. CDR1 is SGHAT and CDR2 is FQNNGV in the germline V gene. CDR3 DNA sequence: TGTGCCAGCAGCTTAGGGTGGGGGTATGGCGAGCAGTACTTC. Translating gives CASSLGWGYGEQYF.

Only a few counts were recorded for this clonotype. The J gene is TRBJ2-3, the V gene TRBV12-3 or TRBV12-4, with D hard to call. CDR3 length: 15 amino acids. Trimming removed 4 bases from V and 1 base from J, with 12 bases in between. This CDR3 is CASSWLRVRTDTQYF. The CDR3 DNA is TGTGCCAGCAGTTGGCTCCGGGTCCGCACAGATACGCAGTATTTT.

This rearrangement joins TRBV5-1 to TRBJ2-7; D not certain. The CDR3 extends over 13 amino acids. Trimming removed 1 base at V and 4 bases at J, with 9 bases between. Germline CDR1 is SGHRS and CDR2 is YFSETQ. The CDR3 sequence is CASSLLTEYEQYF. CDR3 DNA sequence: TGCGCCAGCAGCTTGTTGACGGAATACGAGCAGTACTTC.

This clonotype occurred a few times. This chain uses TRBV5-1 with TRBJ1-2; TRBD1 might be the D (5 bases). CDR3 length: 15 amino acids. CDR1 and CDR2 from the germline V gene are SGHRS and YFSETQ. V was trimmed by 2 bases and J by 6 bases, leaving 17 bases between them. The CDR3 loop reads CASSFSGGGGDGYTF. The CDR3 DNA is TGCGCCAGCAGCTTTTCGGGCGGGGGAGGCGATGGCTACACCTTC.

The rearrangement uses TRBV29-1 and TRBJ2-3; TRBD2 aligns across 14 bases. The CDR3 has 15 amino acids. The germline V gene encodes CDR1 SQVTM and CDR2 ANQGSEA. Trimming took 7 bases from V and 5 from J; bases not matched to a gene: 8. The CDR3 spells CSAMTSGRAGDTQYF. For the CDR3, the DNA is TGCAGCGCCATGACTAGCGGGAGGGCCGGAGATACGCAGTATTTT.

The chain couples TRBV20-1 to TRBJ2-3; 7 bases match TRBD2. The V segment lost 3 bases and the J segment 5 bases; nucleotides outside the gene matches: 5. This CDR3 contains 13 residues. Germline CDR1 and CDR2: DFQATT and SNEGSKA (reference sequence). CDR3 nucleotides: TGCAGTGCTAGTGGGGGACTACAAGATACGCAGTATTTT. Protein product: CSASGGLQDTQYF.

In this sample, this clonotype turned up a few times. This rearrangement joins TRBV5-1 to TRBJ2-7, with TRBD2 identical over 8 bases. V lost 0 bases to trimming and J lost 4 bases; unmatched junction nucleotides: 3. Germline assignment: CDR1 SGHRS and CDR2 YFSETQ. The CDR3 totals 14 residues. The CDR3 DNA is TGCGCCAGCAGCTTGGGCGGGGGGCAGTACGAGCAGTACTTC. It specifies CASSLGGGQYEQYF.

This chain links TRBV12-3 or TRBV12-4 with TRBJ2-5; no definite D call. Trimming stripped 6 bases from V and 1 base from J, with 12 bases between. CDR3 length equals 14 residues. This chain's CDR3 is CASRPTTAQETQYF. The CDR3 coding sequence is TGTGCCAGCAGACCAACCACGGCCCAAGAGACCCAGTACTTC.

The CDR3 region is CSVGAGISGETQYF. The DNA for the CDR3 is TGCAGCGTTGGAGCGGGGATTTCGGGAGAGACCCAGTACTTC. The genes are TRBV29-1 and TRBJ2-5, with 7 bases identical to TRBD2. The ends lost 4 bases at V and 4 bases at J; junction bases unmatched: 9. Germline values: CDR1 SQVTM, CDR2 ANQGSEA. CDR3 length: 14 residues.

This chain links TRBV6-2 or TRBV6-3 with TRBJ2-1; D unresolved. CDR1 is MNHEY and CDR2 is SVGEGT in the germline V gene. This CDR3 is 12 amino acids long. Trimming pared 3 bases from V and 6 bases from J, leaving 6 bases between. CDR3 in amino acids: CASSYLLNEQFF. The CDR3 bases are TGTGCCAGCAGTTATCTTCTCAATGAGCAGTTCTTC.

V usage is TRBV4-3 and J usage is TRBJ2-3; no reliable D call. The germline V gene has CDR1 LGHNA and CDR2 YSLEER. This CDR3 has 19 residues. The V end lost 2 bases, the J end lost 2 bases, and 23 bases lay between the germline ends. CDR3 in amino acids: CASSQTLPGGMSNTDTQYF. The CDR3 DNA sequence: TGCGCCAGCAGCCAAACCCTCCCCGGTGGGATGTCAAACACAGATACGCAGTATTTT.